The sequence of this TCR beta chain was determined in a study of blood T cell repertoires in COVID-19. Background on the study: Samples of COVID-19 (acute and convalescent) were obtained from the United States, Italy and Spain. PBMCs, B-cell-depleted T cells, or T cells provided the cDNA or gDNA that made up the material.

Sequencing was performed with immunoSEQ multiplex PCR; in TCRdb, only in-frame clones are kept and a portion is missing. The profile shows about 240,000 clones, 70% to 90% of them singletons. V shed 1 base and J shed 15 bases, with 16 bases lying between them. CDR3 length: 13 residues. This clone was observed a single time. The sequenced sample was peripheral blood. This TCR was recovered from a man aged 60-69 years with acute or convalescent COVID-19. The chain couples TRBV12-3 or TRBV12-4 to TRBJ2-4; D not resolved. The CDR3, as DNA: TGTGCCAGCAGTTTAGGCAGACAAAAAAGTTCGTACTTC. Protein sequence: CASSLGRQKSSYF.